The present T cell receptor beta chain was sequenced within a study of molecular identifiers for immune sequencing clone quantification. The CDR3 runs 14 residues. Germline CDR1 SGHVS, CDR2 FNYEAQ. With 4 bases clipped from V and 5 bases from J, the junction kept 5 bases outside the gene matches. MiXCR was run by TCRdb on the PCR reads, yielding one entry per CDR3 protein. The sample yields about 320,000 distinct CDR3 sequences, 24% seen once. Sequenced: naive CD8+ T cells from blood, with Jurkat cell RNA spiked in. Regarding subset: FACS-sorted CD8+CD4-CCR7+CD45RA+ naive T cells. This sequence joins TRBV7-6 and TRBJ2-5, with 9 nucleotides matching TRBD1. This sequence was found in a human donor in good health. Some libraries in this study had Jurkat cell RNA spiked in. The CDR3 loop reads CASSSTGGRETQYF. The CDR3, as DNA: TGTGCCAGCAGCTCCACAGGGGGCCGGGAGACCCAGTACTTC.